Only a few counts were recorded for the clone carrying this TCR beta chain. Its specificity is unknown. Specified time point: patch test 3, about 24 weeks after DPC sensitization. The treatment is: therapeutic diphenylcyclopropenone sensitization with weekly scalp DPC. The sample comes from a study of human T cells and chemical hapten exposure. Study overall: The study enrolled mostly female patients with alopecia areata, totalis or universalis. Study-wide findings and caveats: TCRs at a frequency above 1 in 1000 stayed unchanged with DPC sensitization.

MiXCR was run by TCRdb on the RACE reads, yielding one entry per CDR3 protein. The sample yields about 84,000 distinct CDR3 sequences, approximately 10% seen once. The sample was whole blood, taken in connection with sensitization to the hapten diphenylcyclopropenone (DPC). The sequence derives from a woman in her forties or fifties with alopecia areata. Some clones in this sample may be carry-over from other donors' samples.

CDR3 sequence reads: CAWSREGYGYTF. CDR3 in DNA: TGTGCCTGGAGTCGAGAGGGGTATGGCTACACCTTC. The V call is TRBV30, the J call TRBJ1-2, with D possibly matching TRBD1 (5 bases). Germline V lookup: CDR1 GTSNPN, CDR2 SVGIG (reference sequence). This CDR3 comprises 12 residues. V was clipped by 2 bases and J by 5 bases, with 9 bases between them.